Following are 10 T cell receptor beta chains from one sample sequenced in a study of T cell responses to AZD1222 COVID-19 vaccine. TCRdb keeps only in-frame clones here, not all; method: immunoSEQ multiplex PCR. Of 90,000 to 130,000 clones listed, just over 85% are singletons. Sequences were derived from peripheral blood, sampled on day 0 of AZD1222 vaccination. These receptors were collected from an adult in good health.

This chain links TRBV18 with TRBJ1-1; 9 bases match TRBD1. Trimming at V came to 2 bases and at J to 5 bases, leaving 9 bases not matched to a gene. Germline loops: CDR1 KGHSH, CDR2 LQKENI. This CDR3 has 16 residues. The CDR3: CASSPIEQGAGTEAFF. CDR3 nucleotides: TGTGCCAGCTCACCAATAGAACAGGGGGCGGGGACTGAAGCTTTCTTT.

The rearrangement joins TRBV15 to TRBJ1-2; D is unclear. This CDR3 region has 14 residues. Trimming took off 0 bases at V and 8 bases at J, with 13 bases between the two ends. Germline CDR1 is LNHNV and CDR2 is YYDKDF (reference sequence). The CDR3 spells CATSRDQEGRGYTF. For the CDR3, the DNA is TGTGCCACCAGCAGAGATCAGGAAGGGAGAGGCTACACCTTC.

The V and J genes are TRBV7-8 and TRBJ1-2; 8 bases are a match to TRBD1. This CDR3 has 14 amino acids. Germline V CDR1 and CDR2: SGHVS, FQNEAQ. V dropped 5 bases and J dropped 6; count of bases not matched to a gene: 8. The CDR3 DNA follows: TGTGCCAGCAGCGCCCGGACAGGGCTTCATGGCTACACCTTC. Its protein is CASSARTGLHGYTF.

The CDR3 reads CASSYSRQGPNEQYF. Written as DNA, the CDR3 is TGTGCCAGCAGTTACTCGCGACAGGGTCCCAACGAGCAGTACTTC. This chain links TRBV6-5 with TRBJ2-7; TRBD1 matches 7 bases. V trimming: 0 bases; J trimming: 5 bases; junction bases outside the gene matches: 7. The germline V gene encodes CDR1 MNHEY and CDR2 SVGAGI. The CDR3 totals 15 residues.

The rearrangement uses TRBV6-5 and TRBJ1-1; D may be TRBD1 (5 bases). Trimming stripped 6 bases from V and 5 bases from J, with 19 bases between. The CDR3 contains 15 residues. CDR1 MNHEY and CDR2 SVGAGI come from the germline V gene. The DNA of the CDR3 is TGTGCCAGCAGATTATTTAAGGGGAGTTGGACTGAAGCTTTCTTT. Translating it yields CASRLFKGSWTEAFF.

This chain connects TRBV28 to TRBJ1-5; D may be TRBD1 (6 bases). This CDR3 contains 14 residues. Trimming shortened V by 7 bases and J by 2 bases, and 12 bases separated the two germline ends. Germline V gene data show CDR1 as MDHEN and CDR2 as SYDVKM. For the CDR3, the DNA is TGTGCCAGCAACGACAGGAGTGGCAATCAGCCCCAGCATTTT. Its protein product is CASNDRSGNQPQHF.

The rearrangement joins TRBV9 to TRBJ2-5; tentative D call: TRBD1 (5 bases). V lost 0 bases and J lost 5, with 14 bases in between. The CDR3 consists of 15 residues. Germline CDR1 SGDLS, CDR2 YYNGEE. CDR3 sequence (DNA): TGTGCCAGCAGCGTAGCTGCAGGGTTGCATGAGACCCAGTACTTC. Protein sequence: CASSVAAGLHETQYF.

The rearrangement links TRBV7-2 to TRBJ1-4; D is undetermined. This CDR3 comprises 16 residues. CDR1 SGHTA and CDR2 FQGNSA come from the germline V gene. The germline V and J ends were trimmed by 2 bases and 8 bases, with 18 bases remaining between them. The CDR3 DNA follows: TGTGCCAGCAGCTTAATTAGTGGGATCCGCGGGGAAAAACTGTTTTTT. This gives the protein CASSLISGIRGEKLFF.

This clone is a singleton in its sample. This chain links TRBV23-1 with TRBJ2-5, with 12 bases matching TRBD2. TRBV23-1 is an open reading frame whose function is uncertain. The V segment lost 4 bases and the J segment 5 bases; nucleotides outside the gene matches: 8. This CDR3 is 16 amino acids long. CDR3 residues: CASSPVTSGGRETQYF. The CDR3 nucleotides are TGCGCCAGCAGTCCTGTTACTAGCGGGGGGAGGGAGACCCAGTACTTC.

CDR3 sequence reads: CASSAYSNQPQHF. CDR3 DNA sequence: TGTGCCAGCAGCGCCTATAGCAATCAGCCCCAGCATTTT. J is TRBJ1-5 and V is TRBV7-2; D is uncertain. This CDR3 comprises 13 residues. Germline V gives CDR1 SGHTA, CDR2 FQGNSA. Trimming stripped 5 bases from V and 0 bases from J, with 5 bases between. Together with reference TRBV7-2 and TRBJ1-5, the CDR3 gives the full variable domain: GAGVSQSPSNKVTEKGKDVELRCDPISGHTALYWYRQSLGQGLEFLIYFQGNSAPDKSGLPSDRFSAERTGGSVSTLTIQRTQQEDSAVYLCASSAYSNQPQHFGDGTRLSIL.